Included here is one TCR beta chain sequence, with context. Its specific antigen is unknown. Per-nucleotide qualities are absent, and no much larger clonotype sits a single base away. The junction carries 16 bases between V and J, which are trimmed by 7 bases and 3 bases respectively. The CDR3 spans 13 residues, from the cysteine through the phenylalanine. Solely the CDR3 DNA is kept, with 39 bases framed from the first base. CDR1 DFQATT and CDR2 SNEGSKA were looked up in the germline V gene (reference sequence). The donors were roughly 39 Caucasian individuals from Russia, aged roughly 6 to 100 years, who were systemically healthy. Each donor gave about 9.2 milliliters of peripheral blood, drawn into EDTA-treated Vacutainer tubes. PBMCs were isolated by Ficoll-Paque density-gradient centrifugation, with at least 6.5 million obtained per sample. Trizol reagent was used to extract total RNA from PBMCs, with at least 6 micrograms per sample. Naive CD45RAhigh/CD27high T cell percentages were measured by flow cytometry on a PBMC aliquot from every donor.

Receptor libraries were prepared by 5' RACE. The sequencer listed for this sample is Illumina HiSeq 2500. A second PCR of about 6 to 11 cycles was run with a J-beta primer mix and a sample-barcoded 5' primer. A unique molecular identifier was introduced onto each TCR beta cDNA molecule by a template-switch 5' adaptor carrying 12 random nucleotides. At least 2.5 million CDR3-containing paired-end reads were obtained from each sample. All of the RNA was converted into first-strand cDNA using the Mint cDNA synthesis kit, with a TRBC-specific oligonucleotide serving as the primer. After uracil-DNA glycosylase treatment, a first 18-cycle PCR used universal primers M1SS and BC2_uni_R on all cDNA. Per the original workflow: Normalization of each sample was performed by random selection of 1 million high-quality reads, each carrying a distinct molecular identifier. Instead of being binned into consensus sequences, reads that shared molecular identifiers were thrown out. MiTCR, with a Q25 quality threshold and the strictest error-elimination algorithm, was used for CDR3 identification, clonotype clustering and error correction. A nonparametric unseen species model with Euler transformation was used to estimate a lower bound on total TCR beta diversity. TCRdb reprocessed the public reads (quality trimming at Q25 with fastp, clone calling with MiXCR) and kept in-frame beta chains. Rows with a matching CDR3 protein are joined into one entry that keeps the most common DNA and genes. These V and J calls are TCRdb output, not the study's own analysis. This sample gives approximately 1,000,000 distinct CDR3 sequences in total; 40% to 50% of them show up just once. About 20% of the sample comes from the top ten.

The data derive from a study of blood T cells in healthy people across ages (dated by TCRdb to 2015 to 2017). For context, the study as a whole: In model experiments, template switching captured about one uniquely barcoded TCR beta cDNA molecule for every two T cells. To avoid experimental bias, donors of different ages were distributed randomly across sequencing lanes. Donors were grouped into four age groups: young (average approximately 15 years), middle-aged (39), aged (around 60) and long-lived (about 89). The study measured age-related changes in TCR beta repertoire diversity using deep sequencing normalized with unique cDNA molecular identifiers. For two donors (one aged 18 to 29 and one aged 80 or older), the study analyzed two additional independent replicas of 1 million unique cDNA reads from the same blood draw. Results the study describes overall, beyond this receptor: Compared with the aged group, the long-lived group had more naive CD4+ T cells, fewer expanded clones and increased TCR diversity, suggesting age selection. A strong correlation was found between observed TCR beta diversity and the percentage of naive T cells measured by flow cytometry. As age increased, observed TCR beta diversity per million T cells dropped in a roughly linear way, and a significant reduction was already evident by age 40. Because the CMV infection status of the donors was unknown, age-related changes in expanded clonotypes may potentially have been confounded. Because profiling used bulk unsorted PBMCs, naive and antigen-experienced compartments could not be compared conclusively. Total diversity estimates from one million sequenced T cells were considered lower bounds and underestimates.

The sequenced sample was blood. This clonotype was obtained from an older woman in good health. The chain is made from TRBV20-1 and TRBJ2-7; a confident D gene designation cannot be given. The CDR3 here reads CSGSGRSYYEQYF. The nucleotide sequence is given as TGCAGTGGGTCGGGCCGGAGTTACTACGAGCAGTACTTC.